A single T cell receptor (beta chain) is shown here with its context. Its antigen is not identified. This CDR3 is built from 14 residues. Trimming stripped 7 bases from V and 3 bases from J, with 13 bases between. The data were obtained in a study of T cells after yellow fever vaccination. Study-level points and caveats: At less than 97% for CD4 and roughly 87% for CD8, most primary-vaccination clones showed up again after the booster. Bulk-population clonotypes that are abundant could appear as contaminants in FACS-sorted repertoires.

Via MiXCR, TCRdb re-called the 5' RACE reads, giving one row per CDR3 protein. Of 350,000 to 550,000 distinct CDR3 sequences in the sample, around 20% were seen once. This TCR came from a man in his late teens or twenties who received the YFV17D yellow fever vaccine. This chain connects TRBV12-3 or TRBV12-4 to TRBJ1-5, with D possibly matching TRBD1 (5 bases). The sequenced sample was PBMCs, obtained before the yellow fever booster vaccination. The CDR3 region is CASTTQGDNQPQHF. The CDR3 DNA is TGTGCCAGCACGACGCAGGGAGACAATCAGCCCCAGCATTTT.